A selection of T cell receptor beta chains follows, all from one sample in a study of post-analysis software for immune sequencing data. TCRdb re-analysed the PCR reads in MiXCR, keeping a single row per CDR3 protein. The sample comprises about 820,000 distinct CDR3 sequences, 53% of which are singletons, and approximately 4.3% rests with the top ten. What was sequenced was blood. The receptors originated from a girl aged 5 to 17 with multiple sclerosis. The CDR3 runs from the conserved cysteine through the conserved F or W. The D gene is left open where the match is weak. Expanded clones get a size class; other rows say once, few or many, or leave the size out.

j_call clone_size d_call v_call cdr3_aa cdr3_nt
TRBJ2-1 NA NA TRBV5-1 CASSLGLSQVARIVEQFF TGCGCCAGCAGCTTGGGGTTATCACAGGTCGCCCGAATAGTGGAGCAGTTCTTC
TRBJ2-3 NA TRBD2 TRBV2 CANSDGGGITSTDTQYF TGTGCCAACAGTGACGGCGGGGGGATCACTAGCACAGATACGCAGTATTTT
TRBJ2-7 NA TRBD2 TRBV20-1 CSAPGLAGLEQYF TGCAGTGCTCCGGGACTAGCGGGATTAGAGCAGTACTTC
TRBJ2-7 NA TRBD1 TRBV7-2 CASSTRTGFDEQYF TGTGCCAGCAGCACCAGGACAGGGTTCGACGAGCAGTACTTC
TRBJ1-2 NA NA TRBV2 CASRRGSTANYGYTF TGTGCCAGCAGACGGGGCAGTACTGCTAACTATGGCTACACCTTC
TRBJ2-7 NA TRBD1 TRBV10-3 CAIRGQSSYEQYF TGTGCCATCAGGGGACAGAGCTCCTACGAGCAGTACTTC
TRBJ2-3 NA TRBD2 TRBV11-2 CASSIEAGITDTQYF TGTGCCAGCAGCATAGAAGCGGGAATCACAGATACGCAGTATTTT
TRBJ2-1 NA TRBD2 TRBV5-1 CASSLVGTSRDEQFF TGCGCCAGCAGCTTGGTTGGGACTAGCCGCGATGAGCAGTTCTTT
TRBJ2-1 NA TRBD1 TRBV25-1 CASSDPWGTGGQSSSYNEQFF TGTGCCAGCAGCGACCCTTGGGGGACAGGGGGTCAATCGAGCTCCTACAATGAGCAGTTCTTC
TRBJ1-1 NA NA TRBV29-1 CSVEDGWGKLGEAFF TGCAGCGTTGAAGATGGGTGGGGGAAATTGGGGGAAGCTTTCTTT
TRBJ2-7 NA NA TRBV25-1 CASSDSVYEQYF TGTGCCAGCAGTGATTCGGTATACGAGCAGTACTTC
TRBJ2-5 NA NA TRBV30 CAWSPQGLTQYF TGTGCCTGGAGTCCGCAGGGGCTAACCCAGTACTTC
TRBJ1-2 NA NA TRBV10-3 CAISGEADGYTF TGTGCCATCAGTGGTGAGGCGGATGGCTACACCTTC
TRBJ1-5 NA NA TRBV20-1 CSATGSVYSNQPQHF TGCAGTGCGACAGGATCGGTTTACAGCAATCAGCCCCAGCATTTT
TRBJ2-7 NA NA TRBV5-1 CASSSTDRPYEQYF TGCGCCAGCAGCTCAACAGACAGGCCCTACGAGCAGTACTTC
TRBJ2-1 few NA TRBV20-1 CSARFNEQFF TGCAGTGCTAGGTTCAATGAGCAGTTCTTC
TRBJ2-1 NA TRBD2 TRBV25-1 CASSELRTGLAGYINEQFF TGTGCCAGCAGTGAATTGAGAACCGGGCTAGCGGGGTACATAAATGAGCAGTTCTTC
TRBJ2-5 few TRBD2 TRBV4-2 CASSQVRLAGEVGETQYF TGTGCCAGCAGCCAAGTTCGACTAGCGGGAGAGGTAGGGGAGACCCAGTACTTC
TRBJ2-3 NA NA TRBV12-3/TRBV12-4 CAGSAGRTDTQYF TGTGCCGGTTCGGCGGGGCGCACAGATACGCAGTATTTT
TRBJ2-3 NA NA TRBV20-1 CSASLAGVSTDTQYF TGTAGTGCTAGTTTAGCTGGAGTCAGCACAGATACGCAGTATTTT
TRBJ2-7 NA TRBD1 TRBV9 CASSTGQGSNEQYF TGTGCCAGCAGCACTGGACAGGGCAGTAACGAGCAGTACTTC
TRBJ2-1 NA TRBD1 TRBV29-1 CSVDHVQGQSYNEQFF TGCAGCGTTGATCACGTACAGGGGCAGTCCTACAATGAGCAGTTCTTC
TRBJ2-5 NA NA TRBV12-3/TRBV12-4 CASSRQAGLSQETQYF TGTGCCAGCAGCCGACAGGCAGGTTTGAGCCAAGAGACCCAGTACTTC
TRBJ2-1 NA NA TRBV5-1 CASSLGGLVSGNEQFF TGCGCCAGCAGCTTGGGGGGACTGGTTAGCGGCAATGAGCAGTTCTTC
TRBJ2-4 NA NA TRBV5-1 CASSSDYLDIQYF TGCGCCAGCAGCTCGGACTATTTGGACATTCAGTACTTC
TRBJ1-5 NA NA TRBV6-1 CASSEGPGPNQPQHF TGTGCCAGCAGTGAAGGTCCAGGGCCAAATCAGCCCCAGCATTTT
TRBJ2-5 few TRBD1 TRBV15 CATSRDEGARQETQYF TGTGCCACCAGCAGAGATGAGGGGGCAAGGCAAGAGACCCAGTACTTC
TRBJ2-5 once TRBD2 TRBV12-3/TRBV12-4 CASTWGGRAYEQYF TGTGCCAGCACCTGGGGCGGGAGGGCTTATGAGCAGTACTTC
TRBJ2-1 NA TRBD2 TRBV3-1 CASSQDLSGGALNEQFF TGTGCCAGCAGCCAAGATCTGAGCGGGGGGGCTCTTAATGAGCAGTTCTTC
TRBJ2-1 few NA TRBV10-3 CAISDVDSPNEQFF TGTGCCATCAGTGATGTCGATAGCCCCAATGAGCAGTTCTTC
TRBJ2-1 NA TRBD2 TRBV20-1 CSASASGSSYNEQFF TGCAGTGCTAGCGCTAGCGGAAGCTCCTACAATGAGCAGTTCTTC
TRBJ2-7 NA TRBD2 TRBV28 CASSLGTSGRAFYEQYF TGTGCCAGCAGTTTAGGGACTAGCGGGAGGGCCTTCTACGAGCAGTACTTC
TRBJ2-7 NA NA TRBV7-3 CASSLRGGYHEQYF TGTGCCAGCAGCCTTAGAGGGGGGTACCACGAGCAGTACTTC
TRBJ1-4 NA NA TRBV6-5 CASSYGQGVVEKLFF TGTGCCAGCAGTTACGGGCAGGGAGTAGTCGAAAAACTGTTTTTT
TRBJ2-4 NA TRBD1 TRBV10-3 CAISERDRGYPFVQYF TGTGCCATCAGTGAGAGGGACAGGGGGTATCCATTCGTTCAGTACTTC
TRBJ2-7 NA TRBD1 TRBV2 CASSGDRGLYEQYF TGTGCCAGCAGTGGAGACAGGGGATTATACGAGCAGTACTTC
TRBJ2-1 few TRBD2 TRBV12-3/TRBV12-4 CASRKREGLYNEQFF TGTGCCAGCAGGAAGCGGGAGGGTCTCTACAATGAGCAGTTCTTC
TRBJ1-2 NA NA TRBV15 CATSRETGANYGYTF TGTGCCACCAGCAGAGAGACGGGAGCTAACTATGGCTACACCTTC
TRBJ2-7 NA NA TRBV29-1 CSARQSPYEQYF TGCAGCGCAAGACAGTCGCCCTACGAGCAGTACTTC
TRBJ2-7 NA NA TRBV5-1 CASSLAVSAGSGEQYF TGCGCCAGCAGCTTGGCCGTCTCTGCAGGGTCCGGCGAGCAGTACTTC
TRBJ2-3 NA TRBD2 TRBV20-1 CSAFSGRSTDTQYF TGCAGTGCTTTTAGCGGGAGAAGCACAGATACGCAGTATTTT
TRBJ2-1 NA NA TRBV20-1 CSAHNNEQFF TGCAGTGCTCACAACAATGAGCAGTTCTTC
TRBJ1-2 few NA TRBV5-1 CASSLTGLGYTF TGCGCCAGCAGCCTTACAGGGCTTGGCTACACCTTC
TRBJ2-7 NA TRBD2 TRBV6-5 CASSWGLADSYEQYF TGTGCCAGCAGTTGGGGACTAGCGGACTCCTACGAGCAGTACTTC
TRBJ2-3 few TRBD2 TRBV6-6 CASSYGLAGSTDTQYF TGTGCCAGCAGTTACGGGCTAGCGGGGTCCACAGATACGCAGTATTTT
TRBJ2-5 NA NA TRBV20-1 CSAQDFQETQYF TGCAGTGCCCAGGACTTCCAAGAGACCCAGTACTTC
TRBJ1-1 NA TRBD1 TRBV6-6 CASTGQGEIMNTEAFF TGTGCCAGCACTGGGCAGGGGGAGATTATGAACACTGAAGCTTTCTTT
TRBJ2-1 few NA TRBV7-9 CASSRDEQFF TGTGCCAGCAGCCGGGATGAGCAGTTCTTC
TRBJ2-3 few TRBD2 TRBV6-5 CASREGNGLAEDTQYF TGTGCCAGCAGAGAGGGTAACGGACTAGCCGAAGATACGCAGTATTTT
TRBJ2-6 NA NA TRBV5-1 CASSLVWDSGANVLTF TGCGCCAGCAGCTTGGTATGGGACTCTGGGGCCAACGTCCTGACTTTC
TRBJ2-3 NA NA TRBV11-2 CASSLDLDYRLGSGSTDTQYF TGTGCCAGCAGCTTAGATCTGGACTACCGACTAGGAAGTGGTAGCACAGATACGCAGTATTTT
TRBJ2-7 few TRBD2 TRBV20-1 CSASTSGGFHEQYF TGCAGTGCTAGCACTAGCGGGGGATTCCACGAGCAGTACTTC
TRBJ1-1 NA NA TRBV29-1 CSVEGGVGTEAFF TGCAGCGTTGAAGGTGGGGTTGGGACTGAAGCTTTCTTT
TRBJ1-2 few NA TRBV29-1 CSVLLTGAVGYTF TGCAGCGTTCTTTTGACTGGTGCAGTGGGCTACACCTTC
TRBJ1-1 few TRBD1 TRBV6-5 CASSYPGQGRAFF TGTGCCAGCAGTTACCCGGGACAGGGGAGAGCTTTCTTT
TRBJ1-2 few NA TRBV29-1 CSVGTVSYGYTF TGCAGCGTGGGCACAGTGAGCTATGGCTACACCTTC
TRBJ2-1 few NA TRBV29-1 CSVEHLVEQFF TGCAGCGTTGAACACCTTGTAGAGCAGTTCTTC